The entry below gives a single TCR beta chain sequence along with its context. What it binds is unknown. V lost 4 bases, J lost 5 bases, and 11 bases lay in between. The CDR3 runs to 13 residues. The germline V gene has CDR1 MNHNS and CDR2 SASEGT. Separate from the 666-subject first cohort, the roughly 120-subject validation cohort was the one that the donors belonged to. The sample comes from a study of cytomegalovirus exposure and HLA in healthy donors. Study in general: The same platform was used for the 130 or so validation repertoires and the approximately 700 first-cohort repertoires, a later analysis reported.

Findings and limits, study-wide: Reports showed the classifier diagnosing cytomegalovirus status with high specificity and sensitivity.

Measured with immunoSEQ multiplex PCR; TCRdb has only the in-frame clones, and not every one. This sample has around 70,000 clones, with roughly 96% found just once. The chain is built from TRBV6-1 and TRBJ2-5; D call uncertain. The clonotype was recovered from a man aged 18 to 29 in good health and CMV-seronegative. Sequenced: PBMCs. DNA for the CDR3: TGTGCCAGCAGTGCGAGTTTCTGGGAGACCCAGTACTTC. Encoded protein: CASSASFWETQYF.